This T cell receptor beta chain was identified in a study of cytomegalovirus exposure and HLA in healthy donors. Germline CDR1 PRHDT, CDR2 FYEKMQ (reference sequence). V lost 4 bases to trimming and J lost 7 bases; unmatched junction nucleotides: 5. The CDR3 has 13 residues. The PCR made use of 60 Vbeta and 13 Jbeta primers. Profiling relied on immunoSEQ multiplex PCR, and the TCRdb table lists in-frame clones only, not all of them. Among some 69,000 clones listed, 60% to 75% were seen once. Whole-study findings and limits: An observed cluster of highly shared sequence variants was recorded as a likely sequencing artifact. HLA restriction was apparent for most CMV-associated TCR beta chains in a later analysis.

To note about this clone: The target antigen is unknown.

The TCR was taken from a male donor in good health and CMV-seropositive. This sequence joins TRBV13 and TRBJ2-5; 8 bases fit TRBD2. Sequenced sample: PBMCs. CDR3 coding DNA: TGTGCCAGCAGCTGGCGGGGGGCTTGGACCCAGTACTTC. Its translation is CASSWRGAWTQYF.